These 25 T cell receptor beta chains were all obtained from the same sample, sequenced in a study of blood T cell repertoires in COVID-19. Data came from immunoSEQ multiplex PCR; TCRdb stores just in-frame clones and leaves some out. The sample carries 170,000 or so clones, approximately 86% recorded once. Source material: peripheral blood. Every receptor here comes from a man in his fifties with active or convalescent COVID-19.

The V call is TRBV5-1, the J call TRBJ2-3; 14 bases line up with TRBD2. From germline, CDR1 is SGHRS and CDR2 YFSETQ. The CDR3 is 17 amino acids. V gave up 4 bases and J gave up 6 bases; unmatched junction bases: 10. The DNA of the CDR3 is TGCGCCAGCAGCCAGAACTACCGACTAGCGGGAGGGGATACGCAGTATTTT. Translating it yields CASSQNYRLAGGDTQYF.

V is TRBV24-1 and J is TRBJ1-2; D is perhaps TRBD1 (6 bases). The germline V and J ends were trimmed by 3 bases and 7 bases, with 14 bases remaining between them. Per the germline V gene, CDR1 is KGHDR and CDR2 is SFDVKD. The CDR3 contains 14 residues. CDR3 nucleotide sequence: TGTGCCACCAGTGATGTGGACAGACGGAGTGGCTACACCTTC. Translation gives CATSDVDRRSGYTF.

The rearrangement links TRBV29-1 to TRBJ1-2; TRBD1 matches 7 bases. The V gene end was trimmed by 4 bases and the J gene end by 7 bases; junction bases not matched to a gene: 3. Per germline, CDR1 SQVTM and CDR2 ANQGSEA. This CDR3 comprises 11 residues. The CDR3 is CSVGQGGGYTF. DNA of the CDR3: TGCAGCGTTGGACAGGGTGGTGGCTACACCTTC.

The CDR3 nucleotides read TGTGCCAGCAGCTTATTCTCGGGACAGGATGGCTACACCTTC. Protein product: CASSLFSGQDGYTF. The chain links TRBV7-9 to TRBJ1-2; 8 positions agree with TRBD1. Germline V gives CDR1 SEHNR, CDR2 FQNEAQ (reference sequence). V lost 2 bases, J lost 6 bases, and 5 bases stayed unmatched. This CDR3 has 14 amino acids.

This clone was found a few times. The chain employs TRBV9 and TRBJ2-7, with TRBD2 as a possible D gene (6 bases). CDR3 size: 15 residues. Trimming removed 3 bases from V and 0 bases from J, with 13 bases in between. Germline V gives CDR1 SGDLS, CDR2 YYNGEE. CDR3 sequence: CASSAMEGSSYEQYF. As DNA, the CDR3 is TGTGCCAGCAGCGCCATGGAGGGGTCCTCCTACGAGCAGTACTTC.

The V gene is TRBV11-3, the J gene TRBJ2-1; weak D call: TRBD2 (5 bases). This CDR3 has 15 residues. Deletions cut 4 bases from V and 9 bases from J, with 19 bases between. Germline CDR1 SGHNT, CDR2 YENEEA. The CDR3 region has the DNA TGTGCCAGCAGCTCCGGACTCCCGGGGTACGGTGAGCAGTTCTTC. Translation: CASSSGLPGYGEQFF.

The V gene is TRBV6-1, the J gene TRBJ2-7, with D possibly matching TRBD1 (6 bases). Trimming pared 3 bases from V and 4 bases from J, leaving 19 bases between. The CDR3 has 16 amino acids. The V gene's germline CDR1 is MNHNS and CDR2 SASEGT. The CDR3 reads CASSEPTGISSYEQYF. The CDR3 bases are TGTGCCAGCAGTGAGCCAACAGGGATCTCCTCTTACGAGCAGTACTTC.

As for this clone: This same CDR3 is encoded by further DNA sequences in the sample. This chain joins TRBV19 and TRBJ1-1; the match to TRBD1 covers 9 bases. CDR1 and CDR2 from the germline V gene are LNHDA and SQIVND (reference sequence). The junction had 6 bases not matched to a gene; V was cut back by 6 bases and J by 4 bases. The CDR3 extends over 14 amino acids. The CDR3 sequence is CASSTGGGPTEAFF. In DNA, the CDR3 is TGTGCCAGTAGCACAGGGGGCGGCCCCACTGAAGCTTTCTTT. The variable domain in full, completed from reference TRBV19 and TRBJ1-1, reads DGGITQSPKYLFRKEGQNVTLSCEQNLNHDAMYWYRQDPGQGLRLIYYSQIVNDFQKGDIAEGYSVSREKKESFPLTVTSAQKNPTAFYLCASSTGGGPTEAFFGQGTRLTVV.

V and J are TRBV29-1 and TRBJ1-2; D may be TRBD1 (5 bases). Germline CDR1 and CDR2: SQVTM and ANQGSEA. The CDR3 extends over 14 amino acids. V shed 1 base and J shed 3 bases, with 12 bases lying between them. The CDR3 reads CSVEGQGWDYGYTF. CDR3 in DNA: TGCAGCGTTGAAGGGCAGGGTTGGGACTATGGCTACACCTTC.

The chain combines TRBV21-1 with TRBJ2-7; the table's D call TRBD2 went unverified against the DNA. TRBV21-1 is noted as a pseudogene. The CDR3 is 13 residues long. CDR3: CASSTGISYEQYF. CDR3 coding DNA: TGTGCCAGCAGCACGGGAATCTCCTACGAGCAGTACTTC.

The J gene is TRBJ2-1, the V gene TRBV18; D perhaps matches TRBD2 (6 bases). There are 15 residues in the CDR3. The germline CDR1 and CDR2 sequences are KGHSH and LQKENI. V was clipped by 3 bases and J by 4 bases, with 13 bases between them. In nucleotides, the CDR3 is TGTGCCAGCTCACCCTCTGGCGGGACTTACAATGAGCAGTTCTTC. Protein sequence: CASSPSGGTYNEQFF.

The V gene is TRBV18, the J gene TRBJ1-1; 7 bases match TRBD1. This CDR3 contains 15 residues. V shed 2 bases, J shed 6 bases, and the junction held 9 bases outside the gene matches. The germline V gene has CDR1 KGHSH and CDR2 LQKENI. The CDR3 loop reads CASSPSAGGDSEAFF. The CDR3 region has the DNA TGTGCCAGCTCACCATCGGCAGGGGGAGACTCTGAAGCTTTCTTT.

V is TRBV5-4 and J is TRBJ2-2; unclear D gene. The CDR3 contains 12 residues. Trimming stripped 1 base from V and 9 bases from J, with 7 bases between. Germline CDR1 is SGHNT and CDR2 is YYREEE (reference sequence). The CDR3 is CASSLFPRELFF. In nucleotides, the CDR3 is TGTGCCAGCAGCTTGTTTCCTAGGGAGCTGTTTTTT.

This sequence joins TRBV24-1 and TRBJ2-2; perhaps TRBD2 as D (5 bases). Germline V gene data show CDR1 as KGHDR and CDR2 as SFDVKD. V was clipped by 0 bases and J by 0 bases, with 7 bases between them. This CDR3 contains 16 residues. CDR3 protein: CATSDLERSNTGELFF. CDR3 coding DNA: TGTGCCACCAGTGATTTGGAGCGGTCGAACACCGGGGAGCTGTTTTTT.

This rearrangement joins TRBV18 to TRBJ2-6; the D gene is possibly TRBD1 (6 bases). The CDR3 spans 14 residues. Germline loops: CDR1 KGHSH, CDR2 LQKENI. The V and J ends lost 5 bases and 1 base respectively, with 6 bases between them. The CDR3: CASSTGSGANVLTF. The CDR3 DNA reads TGTGCCAGCTCAACAGGGTCTGGGGCCAACGTCCTGACTTTC. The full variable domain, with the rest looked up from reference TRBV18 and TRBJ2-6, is NAGVMQNPRHLVRRRGQEARLRCSPMKGHSHVYWYRQLPEEGLKFMVYLQKENIIDESGMPKERFSAEFPKEGPSILRIQQVVRGDSAAYFCASSTGSGANVLTFGAGSRLTVL.

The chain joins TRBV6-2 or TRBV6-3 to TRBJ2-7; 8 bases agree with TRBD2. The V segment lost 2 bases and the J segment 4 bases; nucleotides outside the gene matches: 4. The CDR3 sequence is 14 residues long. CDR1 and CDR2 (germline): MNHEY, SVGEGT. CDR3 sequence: CASSYAGGVYEQYF. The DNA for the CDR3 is TGTGCCAGCAGTTACGCGGGGGGCGTTTACGAGCAGTACTTC.

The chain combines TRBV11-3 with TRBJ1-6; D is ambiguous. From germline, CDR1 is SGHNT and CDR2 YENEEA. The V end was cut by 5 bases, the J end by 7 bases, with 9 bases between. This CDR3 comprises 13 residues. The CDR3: CASSPGENSPLHF. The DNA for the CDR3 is TGTGCCAGCAGCCCCGGGGAGAATTCACCCCTCCACTTT. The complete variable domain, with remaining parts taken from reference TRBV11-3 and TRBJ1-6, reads EAGVVQSPRYKIIEKKQPVAFWCNPISGHNTLYWYLQNLGQGPELLIRYENEEAVDDSQLPKDRFSAERLKGVDSTLKIQPAELGDSAVYLCASSPGENSPLHFGNGTRLTVT.

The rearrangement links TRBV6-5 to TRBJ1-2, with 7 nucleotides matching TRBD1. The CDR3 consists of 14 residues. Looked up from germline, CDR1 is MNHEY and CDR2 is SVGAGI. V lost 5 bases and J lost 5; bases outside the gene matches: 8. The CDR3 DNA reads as TGTGCCAGCAGTACTCGACAGGGAGGTTATGGCTACACCTTC. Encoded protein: CASSTRQGGYGYTF.

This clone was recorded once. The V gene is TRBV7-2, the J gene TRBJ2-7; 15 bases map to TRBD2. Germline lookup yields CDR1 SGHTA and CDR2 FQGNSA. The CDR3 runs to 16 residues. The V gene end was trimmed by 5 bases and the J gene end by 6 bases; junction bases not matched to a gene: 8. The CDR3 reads CASSPRTSGGAVEQYF. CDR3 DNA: TGTGCCAGCAGCCCAAGGACTAGCGGGGGGGCCGTCGAGCAGTACTTC.

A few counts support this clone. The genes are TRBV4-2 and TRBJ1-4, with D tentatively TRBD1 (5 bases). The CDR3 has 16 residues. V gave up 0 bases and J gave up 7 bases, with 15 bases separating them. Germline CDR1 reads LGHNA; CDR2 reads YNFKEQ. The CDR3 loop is CASSQDYPGGSEKLFF. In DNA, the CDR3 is TGTGCCAGCAGCCAAGATTATCCCGGGGGAAGTGAAAAACTGTTTTTT.

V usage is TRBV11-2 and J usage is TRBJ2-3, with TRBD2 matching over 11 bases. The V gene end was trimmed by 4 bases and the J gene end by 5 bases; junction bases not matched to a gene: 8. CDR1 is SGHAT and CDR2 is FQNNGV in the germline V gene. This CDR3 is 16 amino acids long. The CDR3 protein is CASSSLTSGEVDTQYF. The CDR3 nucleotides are TGTGCCAGCAGCTCGCTGACTAGCGGGGAGGTAGATACGCAGTATTTT. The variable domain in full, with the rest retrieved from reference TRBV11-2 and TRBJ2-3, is EAGVAQSPRYKIIEKRQSVAFWCNPISGHATLYWYQQILGQGPKLLIQFQNNGVVDDSQLPKDRFSAERLKGVDSTLKIQPAKLEDSAVYLCASSSLTSGEVDTQYFGPGTRLTVL.

The DNA of the CDR3 is TGTGCCAGCAGTTGGGGGGACTCTGGAAACACCATATATTTT. It translates to CASSWGDSGNTIYF. J is TRBJ1-3 and V is TRBV28; TRBD1 is a possible D gene (5 bases). V was clipped by 4 bases and J by 0 bases, with 7 bases between them. This CDR3 region has 14 residues. From germline, CDR1 is MDHEN and CDR2 SYDVKM.

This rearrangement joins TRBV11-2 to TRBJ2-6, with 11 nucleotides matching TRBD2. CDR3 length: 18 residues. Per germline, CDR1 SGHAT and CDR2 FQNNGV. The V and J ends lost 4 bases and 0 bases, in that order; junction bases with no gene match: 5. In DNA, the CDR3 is TGTGCCAGCAGCTCCGGACTAGCGGGTGCCTCTGGGGCCAACGTCCTGACTTTC. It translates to CASSSGLAGASGANVLTF.

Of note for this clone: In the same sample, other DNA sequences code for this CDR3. Here the CDR3 reads CATSDLYEQYF. CDR3 bases: TGTGCCACCAGTGACCTGTACGAGCAGTACTTC. This chain uses TRBV24-1 with TRBJ2-7; D unresolved. The V end lost 4 bases, the J end lost 4 bases, and 4 bases lay between the germline ends. The CDR3 consists of 11 residues. Germline V gene lookup returns CDR1 KGHDR and CDR2 SFDVKD.

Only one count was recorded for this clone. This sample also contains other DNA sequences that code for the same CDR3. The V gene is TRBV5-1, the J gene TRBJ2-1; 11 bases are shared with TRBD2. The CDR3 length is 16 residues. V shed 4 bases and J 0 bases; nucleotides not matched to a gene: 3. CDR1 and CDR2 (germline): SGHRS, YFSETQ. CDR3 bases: TGCGCCAGCAGCCCTAGCGGGGGGAGCTCCTACAATGAGCAGTTCTTC. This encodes CASSPSGGSSYNEQFF.